A selection of T cell receptor beta chains follows, all from one sample in a study of blood T cell repertoires in COVID-19. Clones were sequenced by immunoSEQ multiplex PCR, and TCRdb holds only the in-frame ones, with some missing. The sample carries more than 250,000 clones, about 90% recorded once. Sequencing was carried out using PBMCs or T cells enriched from blood (not recorded which). These receptors came from a young woman who had recovered from COVID-19. Each CDR3 is given without its conserved first and last residue.

J	V	CDR3
TRBJ2-6	TRBV6-1	ASSGPGGSGANVLT
TRBJ1-1	TRBV6-5	ASSGTGGLDTEAF
TRBJ1-2	TRBV6-5	ASNTGGALGGYT
TRBJ1-2	TRBV3-1/TRBV3-2	ASSDPGTGGYGYT
TRBJ1-2	TRBV30	AWSGGGVGYT
TRBJ1-1	TRBV9	ASSSSTGMNTEAF
TRBJ2-1	TRBV9	ASSTGTVNEQF
TRBJ2-6	TRBV19	ASNRGGPGANVLT
TRBJ1-2	TRBV25-1	AAGQNDYGYT
TRBJ1-4	TRBV9	ASSPGGNEKLF
TRBJ1-1	TRBV19	ASSTGQFNTEAF
TRBJ2-5	TRBV5-4	ASSLNRESKTQY
TRBJ2-7	TRBV5-6	ASSGKGGTGGDEQY
TRBJ1-1	TRBV30	AWSGVPSGTEAF
TRBJ2-5	TRBV10-3	AISESRETQY
TRBJ1-5	TRBV4-3	ASSQDQGHRNQPQH
TRBJ1-1	TRBV5-1	ASSFRFEGADEAF
TRBJ1-5	TRBV19	ASSIPTGLSNQPQH
TRBJ1-2	TRBV7-3	ASSQAGVGYT
TRBJ1-2	TRBV24-1	ATSDRPGGSYT
TRBJ2-1	TRBV5-1	ASSASGTSGGPRAYNEQF
TRBJ1-2	TRBV13	ASSSGQGGLIGYT
TRBJ1-3	TRBV15	ATSRDPVSGNTIY
TRBJ1-6	TRBV5-5	ASSFGPSPLH
TRBJ1-4	TRBV7-2	ASSTTGSTTNEKLF
TRBJ1-2	TRBV7-2	ASSLATGLNYGYT
TRBJ1-2	TRBV29-1	SVEGFRGTYGYT
TRBJ1-5	TRBV7-8	ASSPTASGFGDQPQH
TRBJ1-4	TRBV2	ASRPEAGYYHGEKLF
TRBJ1-1	TRBV29-1	SVDRGGDTEAF
TRBJ1-5	TRBV6-5	ASSEAGGLRPQH
TRBJ1-1	TRBV25-1	ASSINRDKAF
TRBJ1-1	TRBV5-4	ASRWGQANTEAF
TRBJ2-3	TRBV19	ASTSPDRGRTDTQY
TRBJ2-1	TRBV6-6	ASSRVTSGGNNEQF
TRBJ1-2	TRBV19	ASSVLTGVDYGYT
TRBJ2-7	TRBV13	ASSSLTGGPYEQY
TRBJ1-2	TRBV7-9	ASSLSGAPTNYGYT
TRBJ1-3	TRBV9	ASSVGGVVGNTIY
TRBJ1-1	TRBV10-1	ASSKDRVSGTEAF
TRBJ2-7	TRBV19	ASSLSGVPGGPSYEQY
TRBJ1-5	TRBV6-1	ASSEFSGSNQPQH
TRBJ2-1	TRBV19	ASSNRLFDEQF
TRBJ2-5	TRBV19	ASSQGPVPQETQY
TRBJ2-3	TRBV6-5	ASRLTSLDTQY
TRBJ1-4	TRBV18	ASSPPTTGRGEKLF
TRBJ1-1	TRBV11-2	ASSSPRQGIEAF
TRBJ1-1	TRBV7-9	ASSLGTDNTEAF
TRBJ1-4	TRBV10-3	AISEAGTGGEKLF
TRBJ1-3	TRBV18	ASSPRASGNTIY
TRBJ1-1	TRBV4-1	ASSHYRTGGETEAF